These T cell receptor beta chains were read from a single sample in a study of blood T cell repertoires in COVID-19. Profiling relied on immunoSEQ multiplex PCR, and the TCRdb table lists in-frame clones only, not all of them. The sample lists more than 200,000 clones; 75% to 90% were seen once. The sequenced sample was peripheral blood. Source of these receptors: a man aged 30 to 45 with active or convalescent COVID-19. The conserved cysteine and the conserved F or W are not part of the CDR3 here.

TRBV5-4 | ASSTNTGDEQY
TRBV24-1 | ATSDLTVNTEAF
TRBV7-9 | ASSLGATRGAVSTDTQY
TRBV5-6 | ASSLGTGEGTEAF
TRBV6-2/TRBV6-3 | ASSWISGGEPYEQY
TRBV5-1 | ASSLETSKAF
TRBV4-3 | ASSYQGSYGYT
TRBV6-5 | ASGSGTGGTYGYT
TRBV13 | ASSFIQGDDGYT
TRBV2 | ASSRGQGVYEQY